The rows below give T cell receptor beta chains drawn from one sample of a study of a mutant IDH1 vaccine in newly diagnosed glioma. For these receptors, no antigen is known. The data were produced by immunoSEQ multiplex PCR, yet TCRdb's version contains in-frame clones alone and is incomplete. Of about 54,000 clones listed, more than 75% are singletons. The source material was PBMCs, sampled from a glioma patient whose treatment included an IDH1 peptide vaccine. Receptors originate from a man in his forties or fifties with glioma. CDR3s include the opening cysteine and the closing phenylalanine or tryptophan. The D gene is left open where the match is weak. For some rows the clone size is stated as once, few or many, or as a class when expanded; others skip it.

CASSLLGETQNIQYF	TGTGCCAGCAGCTTGCTTGGGGAGACCCAAAACATTCAGTACTTC	-	-	TRBV7-8	TRBJ2-4
CASKTTSFGQGYTF	TGCGCCAGCAAAACGACATCCTTCGGTCAAGGCTACACCTTC	-	-	TRBV5-1	TRBJ1-2
CASSPLGGRATDTQYF	TGTGCCAGCAGCCCATTAGGCGGGAGGGCAACGGATACGCAGTATTTT	-	TRBD2	TRBV5-4	TRBJ2-3
CASSGQGGASNQPQHF	TGTGCCAGCAGTGGACAAGGGGGTGCGAGCAATCAGCCCCAGCATTTT	few	-	TRBV2	TRBJ1-5
CASRLQGVSNQPQHF	TGTGCCAGTAGATTACAGGGGGTTAGCAATCAGCCCCAGCATTTT	-	TRBD1	TRBV19	TRBJ1-5
CASSSLAGDFYEQYF	TGTGCCAGCAGTTCCCTAGCGGGGGACTTTTACGAGCAGTACTTC	-	TRBD2	TRBV27	TRBJ2-7
CASSTGAGVQFF	TGTGCCAGCAGTACCGGGGCGGGAGTACAGTTCTTC	-	TRBD2	TRBV27	TRBJ2-1
CSVDGTSGIYRDNEQFF	TGCAGCGTTGATGGGACTAGCGGGATCTATCGGGACAATGAGCAGTTCTTC	-	TRBD2	TRBV29-1	TRBJ2-1
CASSIQGAEDTQYF	TGTGCCAGTAGTATCCAGGGGGCAGAAGATACGCAGTATTTT	-	TRBD1	TRBV19	TRBJ2-3
CASSLASLSTDTQYF	TGTGCCAGCAGCTTAGCATCCCTTTCCACAGATACGCAGTATTTT	-	-	TRBV7-2	TRBJ2-3
CASSLVGTGNTIYF	TGTGCCAGCAGCTTGGTCGGGACGGGAAACACCATATATTTT	-	-	TRBV7-2	TRBJ1-3
CASSLIRLARTDTQYF	TGCGCCAGCAGCCTCATCCGACTAGCGCGCACAGATACGCAGTATTTT	-	TRBD2	TRBV5-1	TRBJ2-3
CASSLSHLYEQYF	TGTGCCAGCAGCTTATCACACCTTTACGAGCAGTACTTC	-	-	TRBV7-9	TRBJ2-7
CASSQGSGVSEKLFF	TGCGCCAGCAGCCAAGGGTCAGGGGTGAGTGAAAAACTGTTTTTT	-	-	TRBV4-3	TRBJ1-4
CATTGAGYNEQFF	TGTGCCACCACTGGAGCCGGCTACAATGAGCAGTTCTTC	-	-	TRBV19	TRBJ2-1
CASSAQGGSTEAFF	TGTGCCAGCAGCGCACAGGGCGGGAGCACTGAAGCTTTCTTT	-	-	TRBV9	TRBJ1-1
CASSLVGDTQYF	TGTGCCAGCAGCTTAGTGGGAGATACGCAGTATTTT	-	-	TRBV7-9	TRBJ2-3
CASSLSTEAFF	TGTGCCAGCAGCTTGAGCACTGAAGCTTTCTTT	-	-	TRBV5-6	TRBJ1-1
CASGYSDTQYF	TGTGCCAGCGGCTATTCAGATACGCAGTATTTT	-	-	TRBV7-6	TRBJ2-3
CATSGTVETQYF	TGTGCCACTTCCGGGACAGTAGAGACCCAGTACTTC	-	TRBD1	TRBV28	TRBJ2-5
CASTLDRGGLEQYF	TGTGCCAGCACCCTAGATCGGGGCGGCTTGGAGCAGTACTTC	-	-	TRBV11-2	TRBJ2-7
CASSVLGGTGNTIYF	TGTGCCAGCAGTGTCCTCGGGGGCACTGGAAACACCATATATTTT	-	-	TRBV2	TRBJ1-3
CASSLRGAEGYTF	TGTGCCAGCAGCCTTAGGGGGGCTGAGGGCTACACCTTC	-	-	TRBV6-5	TRBJ1-2
CASRRQGGETQYF	TGTGCCAGCAGGAGACAGGGTGGTGAGACCCAGTACTTC	-	TRBD1	TRBV2	TRBJ2-5
CASSKSQVEEKLFF	TGTGCCAGCTCAAAGTCACAGGTAGAGGAAAAACTGTTTTTT	-	-	TRBV18	TRBJ1-4
CASRAGTPSGGTGELFF	TGTGCCAGCAGGGCCGGGACCCCCTCTGGGGGCACCGGGGAGCTGTTTTTT	-	-	TRBV9	TRBJ2-2
CASSGTGDSTEAFF	TGTGCCAGCAGCGGGACAGGGGATAGCACTGAAGCTTTCTTT	-	TRBD1	TRBV7-9	TRBJ1-1
CASSAGLAGVDEQFF	TGCGCCAGCAGCGCCGGACTAGCGGGAGTCGATGAGCAGTTCTTC	-	TRBD2	TRBV5-1	TRBJ2-1
CASRPGQPLGSNVLTF	TGTGCCAGCAGACCGGGACAACCTCTGGGGTCCAACGTCCTGACTTTC	-	-	TRBV7-9	TRBJ2-6